The present TCR beta chain was sequenced within a study of cytomegalovirus exposure and HLA in healthy donors. Notes on the study in general: Published work reported that the classifier diagnosed cytomegalovirus status with high specificity and sensitivity. Later work showed greater clonal expansion in HLA-associated TCR beta chains than in equally common others. In a later analysis, the majority of CMV-associated beta chains seemingly showed HLA restriction. The study listed 150 to 200 cytomegalovirus-associated TCR beta chains.

This CDR3 has 16 amino acids. From germline, CDR1 is SGHRS and CDR2 YFSETQ. V lost 3 bases and J 4 bases, leaving 20 bases between the germline ends. Of note for this clone: The antigen is unknown.

The study ran its PCR with 60 Vbeta and 13 Jbeta primers. Libraries were prepared by immunoSEQ multiplex PCR; TCRdb keeps only in-frame clonotypes and omits some of them. The data show about 190,000 clones, over 65% seen once. The sequenced sample consisted of PBMCs. The chain joins TRBV5-1 to TRBJ2-7, with a tentative D call TRBD2 (6 bases). The source is a man aged 35 to 55 in good health and CMV-seropositive. This CDR3 is CASSSRLDGGLYEQYF. In nucleotides, the CDR3 is TGCGCCAGCAGCTCCCGACTAGACGGAGGGCTTTACGAGCAGTACTTC.